The rows below give T cell receptor beta chains drawn from one sample of a study of T cells in Graves' hyperthyroidism and ophthalmopathy. Each CDR3 protein is one row after TCRdb ran MiXCR on the multiplex PCR reads. The sample lists around 350,000 distinct CDR3 sequences; about 19% were seen once. Sequenced input: blood. The receptors were sampled from a woman younger than 30 with Graves' hyperthyroidism. CDR3s include the opening cysteine and the closing phenylalanine or tryptophan. Fields, in order: D gene, V gene, J gene, clone size, CDR3 DNA, CDR3 protein. The D gene is left open where the match is weak. The size field is filled for only some rows; it gives once, few, many or a size class.

NA	TRBV6-1	TRBJ2-5	NA	TGTGCCAGCGTAGTGGGGGGGCGTTCGTTTGAGACCCAGTACTTC	CASVVGGRSFETQYF
NA	TRBV2	TRBJ1-5	few	TGTGCCAGCCAGCGCGAAGGGGGGTTCAATCAGCCCCAGCATTTT	CASQREGGFNQPQHF
NA	TRBV6-5	TRBJ1-1	many	TGTGCCAGCAGTTCCCAGTCGATGAACACTGAAGCTTTCTTT	CASSSQSMNTEAFF
NA	TRBV11-2	TRBJ1-1	many	TGTGCCAGCAGCTTAGTGGGGGAATGGACTGAAGCTTTCTTT	CASSLVGEWTEAFF
NA	TRBV7-8	TRBJ2-7	many	TGTGCCAGCAGCTTAGCAGCAGGGGCGCGGGAATACGAGCAGTACTTC	CASSLAAGAREYEQYF
TRBD1	TRBV5-1	TRBJ1-1	many	TGCGCCAGCAGCTCGCGGACAGGGAGGAACACTGAAGCTTTCTTT	CASSSRTGRNTEAFF
NA	TRBV6-1	TRBJ1-5	many	TGTGCCAGCAGTGAAGGTGGCTTAAGGTTGATGGATCAGCCCCAGCATTTT	CASSEGGLRLMDQPQHF
NA	TRBV28	TRBJ1-2	many	TGTGCCAGCAGTTTAGGGACGGAGACTAACTATGGCTACACCTTC	CASSLGTETNYGYTF
NA	TRBV5-1	TRBJ1-1	many	TGCGCCAGCAGTTGGGGACCGGGAGTGACTCTCTACCCTGAAGCTTTCTTT	CASSWGPGVTLYPEAFF
TRBD1	TRBV4-1	TRBJ2-4	many	TGCGCCAGCAGCCAGATTGGACAGGGCGAAAACATTCAGTACTTC	CASSQIGQGENIQYF
TRBD1	TRBV6-1	TRBJ1-2	many	TGTGCCAGCAGTCGACAGGGTTCTAACTATGGCTACACCTTC	CASSRQGSNYGYTF
NA	TRBV7-9	TRBJ2-2	many	TGTGCCAGCAGCTCGGAGCTAAACACCGGGGAGCTGTTTTTT	CASSSELNTGELFF
NA	TRBV3-2	TRBJ2-5	many	TGTGCCAGCAGCCAAGGGGGGCATAGCGGGGGAGGCGAGACCCAGTACTTC	CASSQGGHSGGGETQYF
NA	TRBV9	TRBJ1-2	many	TGTGCCAGCAGCGTCGCGAAGACTTCTAGCTATGGCTACACCTTC	CASSVAKTSSYGYTF
NA	TRBV12-3/TRBV12-4	TRBJ1-2	many	TGTGCCAGCGGGCGGGGCTACACCTTC	CASGRGYTF
NA	TRBV20-1	TRBJ1-1	many	TGCAGTGCCTGCCCCCCTGGTCGTCACACTGAAGCTTTCTTT	CSACPPGRHTEAFF
NA	TRBV4-3	TRBJ2-5	NA	TGCGCCAGCACCAGGGTTTTGGGGGAGACCCAGTACTTC	CASTRVLGETQYF
TRBD1	TRBV6-1	TRBJ2-7	NA	TGTGCCAGCAGGATAAGACAGGGTGGTGGGTACGAGCAGTACTTC	CASRIRQGGGYEQYF
TRBD1	TRBV20-1	TRBJ1-5	many	TGCAGTGCTAGCTTTTGGGACAGGGGGCGCGGACAGCCCCAGCATTTT	CSASFWDRGRGQPQHF
NA	TRBV10-1	TRBJ1-2	many	TGCGCCAGCATCGCGGGACACGACTATGGCTACACCTTC	CASIAGHDYGYTF
NA	TRBV27	TRBJ1-1	many	TGTGCCAGCAGTTTACAGGGGATCACTGAAGCTTTCTTT	CASSLQGITEAFF
TRBD2	TRBV19	TRBJ2-7	many	TGTGCCAGTAGTCCAGTAGCGGGGGTTAACCCCTACGAGCAGTACTTC	CASSPVAGVNPYEQYF
TRBD1	TRBV14	TRBJ2-7	many	TGTGCCAGCAGCGTACGACAGGGGATAACCTACGAGCAGTACTTC	CASSVRQGITYEQYF
NA	TRBV27	TRBJ1-5	NA	TGTGCCAGCAGTTTCAGGGTCAATCAGCCCCAGCATTTT	CASSFRVNQPQHF
NA	TRBV12-3/TRBV12-4	TRBJ1-6	many	TGTGCCAGCAGTGTCGGGAGCTCCTATAATTCACCCCTCCACTTT	CASSVGSSYNSPLHF